The 5 T cell receptor beta chains below all came from one sample that was sequenced in a study of spatial heterogeneity in lung cancer (dated by TCRdb to between 2018 and 2021). Reading the label with the study, this specimen's time point is: blood at routine non-recurrence follow-up after resection. For TCR sequencing, whole RNA was extracted from tumor and nontumor lung tissue, or from cryopreserved PBMC samples, and no cell sorting was done. Receptors were amplified or captured by 5' RACE. The instrument given in TCRdb is NextSeq 500. TCRdb applied fastp at Q25 and MiXCR to the public reads, then kept only in-frame beta chains. Here each entry gathers all rows of one CDR3 protein and keeps the most common genes and DNA. This sample is represented by around 110,000 distinct CDR3 sequences; 12% of them were singletons. About 15% of the sample is taken by the ten largest. The specimen comprised PBMCs, sampled at follow-up. These receptors originate from a male donor with early-stage non-small cell lung cancer.

This clonotype was observed many times. The genes are TRBV6-1 and TRBJ2-6; tentative D call: TRBD2 (5 bases). This CDR3 comprises 18 residues. From germline, CDR1 is MNHNS and CDR2 SASEGT. The V and J ends lost 7 bases and 2 bases respectively, with 21 bases between them. This CDR3 is CASTTTGSFPTGANVLTF. For the CDR3, the DNA is TGTGCCAGCACTACGACGGGATCCTTTCCGACTGGGGCCAACGTCCTGACTTTC.

The chain joins TRBV7-2 to TRBJ1-4; the D gene is possibly TRBD1 (5 bases). The germline V and J ends were trimmed by 1 base and 6 bases, with 12 bases remaining between them. The V gene's germline CDR1 is SGHTA and CDR2 FQGNSA. The CDR3 is 15 residues long. The CDR3 DNA reads TGTGCCAGCAGCTTAGTATTTTTGGGGGATGAAAAACTGTTTTTT. Its translation: CASSLVFLGDEKLFF.

This clonotype was seen repeatedly, ten times or more. The V and J genes are TRBV6-4 and TRBJ2-7; the D gene is possibly TRBD1 (5 bases). The V end was cut by 4 bases, the J end by 2 bases, with 15 bases between. Germline-derived CDR1 and CDR2 are MRHNA and SNTAGT. This CDR3 spans 15 amino acids. In DNA form, the CDR3 reads TGTGCCAGCAGTGGGGCAGACAGAGTACCCTACGAGCAGTACTTC. Its protein is CASSGADRVPYEQYF.

A few counts support this clonotype. The rearrangement links TRBV28 to TRBJ1-5; tentative D call: TRBD1 (6 bases). The V gene lost 5 bases and the J gene lost 0 bases, with 17 bases spanning the gap. The CDR3 is 17 residues long. CDR1 and CDR2 from the germline V gene are MDHEN and SYDVKM. CDR3: CASSLWTPRGSNQPQHF. The CDR3 DNA reads TGTGCCAGCAGTCTCTGGACCCCCAGGGGTAGCAATCAGCCCCAGCATTTT.

The chain is built from TRBV4-1 and TRBJ1-4, with 7 bases matching TRBD1. With 0 bases clipped from V and 7 bases from J, the junction kept 8 bases outside the gene matches. The CDR3 is made up of 16 amino acids. Germline V gene data show CDR1 as MGHRA and CDR2 as YSYEKL. CDR3 amino acids: CASSQDMGRGSEKLFF. As DNA, the CDR3 is TGCGCCAGCAGCCAAGATATGGGCAGGGGGAGTGAAAAACTGTTTTTT.